Below, one T cell receptor beta chain is given with its context. One end of the junction fails to match germline, which may point to a read error. The sample originates from a study of OX40 agonist ivuxolimab in advanced cancers. Overall study context: Mean age about 60 years, range roughly 23 to 79; about 85% male.

The CDR3 contains 16 residues. Germline CDR1 and CDR2: SSHAT and FNYEAQ (reference sequence). Clones were read by immunoSEQ multiplex PCR, and TCRdb kept only the in-frame ones, dropping some. This sample has about 70,000 clones, with just over 85% found just once. The sequence was obtained from an adult with an advanced solid tumor such as melanoma, head and neck, liver or kidney cancer. The sample here was CD4+ or CD8+ T cells sorted from blood, taken in a trial of the OX40 agonist ivuxolimab. The genes are TRBV7-7 and TRBJ2-1; TRBD1 agrees at 10 bases. The CDR3 spells CASSLAGQGHYNEQFF. DNA for the CDR3: TGTGCTAGCAGCTTGGCGGGACAGGGGCACTACAATGAGCAGTTCTTC.